These T cell receptor beta chains were read from a single sample in a study of beta chain features in type 1 diabetes. Assay used: immunoSEQ multiplex PCR; TCRdb lists only in-frame clones, some missing. The sample includes 38,000 or so clones, 64% of them seen just once. Sequenced material: Tregs from blood. The source is a woman under 40 in good health. The conserved cysteine and the conserved F or W are not part of the CDR3 here. Only part of the rows carry a size: once, few, many, or a class if the clone is expanded.

V,size,J,CDR3
TRBV7-9,-,TRBJ1-4,ASSPLDGGWVEKLF
TRBV29-1,-,TRBJ1-4,SVAGGRGNEKLF
TRBV29-1,-,TRBJ1-2,SVQEGGYGYT
TRBV4-2,-,TRBJ2-3,ASSPQGWADTQY
TRBV2,-,TRBJ2-2,AIRPQGYTGELF
TRBV11-2,few,TRBJ2-7,ASRTMNLGLAMGEQY
TRBV11-2,-,TRBJ2-3,ASSFTGTDTQY
TRBV7-3,few,TRBJ1-1,ASSLSGGVSGVNNTEAF
TRBV5-1,few,TRBJ2-6,ASSPLPVTGGIGANVLT
TRBV5-1,-,TRBJ2-3,ASSKHREWVTDTQY
TRBV10-3,-,TRBJ2-1,AISEWGPFLGDEQF
TRBV27,-,TRBJ2-1,ASSLGLAGFRNEQF
TRBV19,-,TRBJ2-6,ASSPGPPLSGANVLT
TRBV7-9,few,TRBJ2-2,ASSLATSTGELF
TRBV7-9,-,TRBJ2-1,ASRPGLVTFGSGNEQF
TRBV2,-,TRBJ1-1,ASSTDRGVEAF
TRBV29-1,-,TRBJ2-7,SVRQAGDFYEQY
TRBV6-6,few,TRBJ2-2,ASSYSGRGETGELF